This entry features one TCR beta chain sequence. At one end, the junction sequence differs from germline, possibly due to a read error. The repertoire was sequenced with immunoSEQ multiplex PCR; TCRdb's copy has only in-frame clones and lacks some. The table has 150,000 or so clones, more than 75% seen once. This sample stems from a study of cytomegalovirus exposure and HLA in healthy donors. CDR1 MNHNY and CDR2 SVGAGI come from the germline V gene (reference sequence). The CDR3 length is 12 residues. The sequence was collected from a man in his late teens or twenties in good health and CMV-seropositive. Sequenced sample: PBMCs. J is TRBJ2-7 and V is TRBV6-6, with 8 bases fitting TRBD2. This CDR3 reads CASSYLGREVLF. The CDR3 region has the DNA TGTGCCAGCAGTTACTTGGGGCGGGAGGTTCTCTTC.